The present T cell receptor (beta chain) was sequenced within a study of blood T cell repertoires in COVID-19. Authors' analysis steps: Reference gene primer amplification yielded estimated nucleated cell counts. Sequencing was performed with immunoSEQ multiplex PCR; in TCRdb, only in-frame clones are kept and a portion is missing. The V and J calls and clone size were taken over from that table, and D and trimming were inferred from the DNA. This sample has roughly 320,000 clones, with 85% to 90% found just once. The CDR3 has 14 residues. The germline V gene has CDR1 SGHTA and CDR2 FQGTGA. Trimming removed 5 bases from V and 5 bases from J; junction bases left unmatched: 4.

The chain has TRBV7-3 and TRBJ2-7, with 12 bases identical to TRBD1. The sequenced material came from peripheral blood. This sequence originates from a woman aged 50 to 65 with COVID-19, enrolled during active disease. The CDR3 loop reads CASSVGQGADEQYF. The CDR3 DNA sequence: TGTGCCAGCAGCGTGGGACAGGGGGCAGACGAGCAGTACTTC.